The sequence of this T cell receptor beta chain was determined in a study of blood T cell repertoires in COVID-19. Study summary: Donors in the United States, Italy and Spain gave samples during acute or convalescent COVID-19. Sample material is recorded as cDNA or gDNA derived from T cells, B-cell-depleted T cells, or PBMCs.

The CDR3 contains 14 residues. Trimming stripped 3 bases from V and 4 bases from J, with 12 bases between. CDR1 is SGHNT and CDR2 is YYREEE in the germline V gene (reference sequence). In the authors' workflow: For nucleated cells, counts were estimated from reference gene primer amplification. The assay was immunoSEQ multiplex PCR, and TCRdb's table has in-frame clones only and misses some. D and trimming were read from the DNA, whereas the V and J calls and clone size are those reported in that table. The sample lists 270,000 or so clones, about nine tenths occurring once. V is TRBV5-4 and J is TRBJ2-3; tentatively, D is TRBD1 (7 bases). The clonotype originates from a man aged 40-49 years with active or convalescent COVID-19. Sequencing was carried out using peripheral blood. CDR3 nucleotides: TGTGCCAGCAGCTCCAGGGGGGAGGCAGATACGCAGTATTTT. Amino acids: CASSSRGEADTQYF.